These 17 T cell receptor beta chains share one sample of origin, sequenced in a study of OX40 agonist ivuxolimab in advanced cancers. Sequencing used immunoSEQ multiplex PCR; TCRdb keeps in-frame clones, though not all of them. The data contain about 74,000 clones, more than 65% of them singletons. The sample was CD4+ or CD8+ T cells sorted from blood, taken in a trial of the OX40 agonist ivuxolimab. The source of these receptors is an adult with an advanced solid tumor such as melanoma, head and neck, liver or kidney cancer.

The J gene is TRBJ2-1, the V gene TRBV7-2; 12 bases are a match to TRBD2. CDR1 and CDR2 from the germline V gene are SGHTA and FQGNSA. The V segment lost 3 bases and the J segment 9 bases; nucleotides outside the gene matches: 6. The CDR3 is 15 residues long. The CDR3 DNA reads TGTGCCAGCAGCTTCCTAGCGGGAGGGCCGAGTGAGCAGTTCTTC. Translation gives CASSFLAGGPSEQFF. The full variable domain, its missing parts supplied by reference TRBV7-2 and TRBJ2-1, is GAGVSQSPSNKVTEKGKDVELRCDPISGHTALYWYRQSLGQGLEFLIYFQGNSAPDKSGLPSDRFSAERTGGSVSTLTIQRTQQEDSAVYLCASSFLAGGPSEQFFGPGTRLTVL.

The CDR3 region has the DNA TGTGCCAGCAGTGTACACGGGACTAGCCCGACGAGGGACACCGGGGAGCTGTTTTTT. Translated: CASSVHGTSPTRDTGELFF. The rearrangement links TRBV6-1 to TRBJ2-2; 9 bases are shared with TRBD2. This CDR3 has 19 amino acids. CDR1 is MNHNS, CDR2 SASEGT, per germline. V shed 4 bases, J shed 3 bases, and the junction held 15 bases outside the gene matches.

The rearrangement links TRBV9 to TRBJ2-5; TRBD2 might be the D (6 bases). V was cut by 4 bases and J by 9 bases, with 31 bases left in between. CDR3 length equals 18 residues. The germline V gene has CDR1 SGDLS and CDR2 YYNGEE. This CDR3 reads CASSLDGSRRGPVGAQYF. In nucleotides, the CDR3 is TGTGCCAGCAGCCTCGACGGGTCCCGGCGGGGCCCCGTGGGGGCCCAGTACTTC. Looking up the rest from reference TRBV9 and TRBJ2-5 gives the full variable domain: DSGVTQTPKHLITATGQRVTLRCSPRSGDLSVYWYQQSLDQGLQFLIQYYNGEERAKGNILERFSAQQFPDLHSELNLSSLELGDSALYFCASSLDGSRRGPVGAQYFGPGTRLLVL.

J is TRBJ2-7 and V is TRBV7-2; 7 bases match TRBD1. Germline V gives CDR1 SGHTA, CDR2 FQGNSA. The V gene end was trimmed by 2 bases and the J gene end by 3 bases; junction bases not matched to a gene: 7. The CDR3 covers 15 residues. CDR3 protein: CASSLRQGEIYEQYF. DNA of the CDR3: TGTGCCAGCAGCTTAAGACAGGGAGAGATCTACGAGCAGTACTTC.

The chain uses TRBV29-1 and TRBJ1-2, with D uncertain. The CDR3 runs 12 residues. V was clipped by 4 bases and J by 3 bases, with 9 bases between them. Per germline, CDR1 SQVTM and CDR2 ANQGSEA. The CDR3 region is CSVGSPDYGYTF. The CDR3 DNA sequence: TGCAGCGTTGGGAGCCCGGACTATGGCTACACCTTC.

The V and J genes are TRBV4-2 and TRBJ2-1; 9 bases align to TRBD2. There are 16 residues in the CDR3. V shed 1 base and J 6 bases; nucleotides not matched to a gene: 7. Germline CDR1 and CDR2: LGHNA and YNFKEQ. The CDR3 DNA follows: TGTGCCAGCAGCCAAGCCCCCCAGCGGGAGGCCAATGAGCAGTTCTTC. Translating it yields CASSQAPQREANEQFF.

The chain uses TRBV7-2 and TRBJ1-5, with D tentatively TRBD1 (6 bases). Trimming cost V 2 bases and J 3 bases, with 11 bases left between them. CDR1 and CDR2 from the germline V gene are SGHTA and FQGNSA. The CDR3 totals 15 residues. The CDR3 DNA sequence: TGTGCCAGCAGCTTATTTCGGACAGACAATCAGCCCCAGCATTTT. Residues: CASSLFRTDNQPQHF.

This chain links TRBV28 with TRBJ2-5; 10 nucleotides match TRBD1. The germline CDR1 and CDR2 sequences are MDHEN and SYDVKM. V was clipped by 6 bases and J by 1 base; unmatched bases: 8. The CDR3 is 16 amino acids. The CDR3 DNA follows: TGTGCCAGCAGGACAGGGGGCTCAGGCGGCCAAGAGACCCAGTACTTC. Translation gives CASRTGGSGGQETQYF.

The sample holds one count of this clone. The V call is TRBV7-2, the J call TRBJ2-4, with D perhaps TRBD1 (5 bases). The CDR3 totals 15 residues. Germline V gene data show CDR1 as SGHTA and CDR2 as FQGNSA. V was pared by 5 bases and J by 4 bases, with 15 bases between. In nucleotides, the CDR3 is TGTGCCAGCAGCCAAGGCCGACAGATTAAAAACATTCAGTACTTC. This encodes CASSQGRQIKNIQYF.

This clone was found a few times. The chain couples TRBV7-2 to TRBJ2-7; 7 positions match TRBD2. The J segment lost 6 bases and the V segment lost 4 bases, leaving 6 bases of the junction unmatched. Germline CDR1 and CDR2: SGHTA and FQGNSA. The CDR3 loop spans 13 amino acids. CDR3 sequence (DNA): TGTGCCAGCAGCTCCCCGGCGGGGGTCGAGCAGTACTTC. Residues: CASSSPAGVEQYF. Using reference TRBV7-2 and TRBJ2-7 for the parts outside the CDR3, the full variable domain is GAGVSQSPSNKVTEKGKDVELRCDPISGHTALYWYRQSLGQGLEFLIYFQGNSAPDKSGLPSDRFSAERTGGSVSTLTIQRTQQEDSAVYLCASSSPAGVEQYFGPGTRLTVT.

The chain employs TRBV20-1 and TRBJ1-3; no clear D. V gave up 3 bases and J gave up 4 bases, with 1 base separating them. Germline CDR1 is DFQATT and CDR2 is SNEGSKA (reference sequence). The CDR3 length is 10 residues. The CDR3 loop reads CSARGNTIYF. The CDR3 nucleotides are TGCAGTGCTAGGGGAAACACCATATATTTT.

The chain carries TRBV7-2 and TRBJ1-2; 8 bases line up with TRBD1. Germline V gene sequence: CDR1 SGHTA, CDR2 FQGNSA. Trimming at V came to 8 bases and at J to 2 bases, leaving 7 bases not matched to a gene. This CDR3 region has 14 residues. CDR3 nucleotides: TGTGCCAGCCGGACAGGGATGGGGAACTATGGCTACACCTTC. This encodes CASRTGMGNYGYTF.

This clone was seen once. The V call is TRBV4-2, the J call TRBJ2-1; D remains unclear. Germline CDR1 LGHNA, CDR2 YNFKEQ. Trimming left V 0 bases short and J 10 bases short, with 10 bases between. The CDR3 runs to 13 residues. The CDR3 sequence is CASSQDVSGEQFF. CDR3 nucleotide sequence: TGTGCCAGCAGCCAAGACGTCTCGGGCGAGCAGTTCTTC.

The J gene is TRBJ2-5, the V gene TRBV18; a weak D match, TRBD2 (6 bases). The V end lost 0 bases, the J end lost 5 bases, and 10 bases lay between the germline ends. Germline CDR1 reads KGHSH; CDR2 reads LQKENI. CDR3 size: 14 residues. Written as DNA, the CDR3 is TGTGCCAGCTCACCACCCTTAGGAGGGGAGACCCAGTACTTC. The encoded protein is CASSPPLGGETQYF.

This chain links TRBV6-4 with TRBJ2-1, with D unresolved. Germline lookup yields CDR1 MRHNA and CDR2 SNTAGT. The CDR3 runs to 16 residues. Trimming pared 6 bases from V and 0 bases from J, leaving 15 bases between. CDR3 sequence (DNA): TGTGCCAGCAGCGAGATGCCGGTCGTCTCCTACAATGAGCAGTTCTTC. Protein sequence: CASSEMPVVSYNEQFF.

The chain uses TRBV19 and TRBJ2-3; 11 bases line up with TRBD1. CDR1 is LNHDA and CDR2 is SQIVND in the germline V gene (reference sequence). The CDR3 runs to 15 residues. J gave up 3 bases and V 3 bases, and 2 bases lay outside the gene matches. The CDR3 reads CASSIRDRGTDTQYF. The CDR3 DNA reads TGTGCCAGTAGTATCCGGGACAGGGGGACAGATACGCAGTATTTT.

This chain links TRBV6-1 with TRBJ2-3; no clear D. CDR1 is MNHNS, CDR2 SASEGT, per germline. V lost 3 bases and J lost 2, with 9 bases in between. The CDR3 covers 14 residues. CDR3 sequence: CASSDPGNTDTQYF. In DNA form, the CDR3 reads TGTGCCAGCAGTGATCCAGGCAACACAGATACGCAGTATTTT.